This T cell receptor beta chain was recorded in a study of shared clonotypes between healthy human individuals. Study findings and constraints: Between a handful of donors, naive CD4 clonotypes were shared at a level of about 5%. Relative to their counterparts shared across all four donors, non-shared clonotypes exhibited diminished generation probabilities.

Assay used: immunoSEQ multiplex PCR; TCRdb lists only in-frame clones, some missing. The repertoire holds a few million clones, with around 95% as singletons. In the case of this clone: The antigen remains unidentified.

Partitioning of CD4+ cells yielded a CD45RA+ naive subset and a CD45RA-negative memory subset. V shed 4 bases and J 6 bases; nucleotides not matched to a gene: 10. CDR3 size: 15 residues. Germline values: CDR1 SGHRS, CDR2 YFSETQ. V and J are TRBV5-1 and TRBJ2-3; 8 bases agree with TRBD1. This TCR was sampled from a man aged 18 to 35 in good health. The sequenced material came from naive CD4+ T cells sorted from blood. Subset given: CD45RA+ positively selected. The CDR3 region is CASSPTGQAGDTQYF. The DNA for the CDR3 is TGCGCCAGCAGCCCGACGGGACAGGCGGGGGATACGCAGTATTTT.